This TCR beta chain was recorded in a study of blood T cell repertoires in COVID-19. Study summary: T cells, B-cell-depleted T cells, or PBMCs supplied cDNA or gDNA.

This CDR3 has 14 residues. Germline V lookup: CDR1 MDHEN, CDR2 SYDVKM. Trimming at V came to 5 bases and at J to 4 bases, leaving 6 bases not matched to a gene. Assay: immunoSEQ multiplex PCR; the TCRdb copy retains only in-frame clones and omits some. The table lists roughly 87,000 clones, roughly 86% of them singletons. The sequencing input was peripheral blood. This receptor was identified in a man between 50 and 59 years old with active COVID-19. The gene calls are TRBV28 and TRBJ2-3, with TRBD1 matching 7 bases. The CDR3 DNA sequence: TGTGCCAGCAGTCCCCCGACAGGGTCAGATACGCAGTATTTT. Translated: CASSPPTGSDTQYF.